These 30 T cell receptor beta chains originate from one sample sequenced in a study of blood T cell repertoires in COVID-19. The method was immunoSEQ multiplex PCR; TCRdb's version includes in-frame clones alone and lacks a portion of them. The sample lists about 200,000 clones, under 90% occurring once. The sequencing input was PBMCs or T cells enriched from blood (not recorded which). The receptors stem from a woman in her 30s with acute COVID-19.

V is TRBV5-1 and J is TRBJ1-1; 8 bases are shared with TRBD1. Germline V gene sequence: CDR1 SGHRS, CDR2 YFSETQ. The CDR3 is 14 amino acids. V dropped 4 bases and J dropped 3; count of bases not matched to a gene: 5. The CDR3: CASSRQGTHTEAFF. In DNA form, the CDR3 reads TGCGCCAGCAGCCGACAGGGGACTCACACTGAAGCTTTCTTT.

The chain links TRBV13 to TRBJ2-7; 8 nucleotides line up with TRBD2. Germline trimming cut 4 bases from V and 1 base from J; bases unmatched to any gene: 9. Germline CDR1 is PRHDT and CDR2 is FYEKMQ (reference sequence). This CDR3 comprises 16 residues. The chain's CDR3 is CASSSGGGTGSYEQYF. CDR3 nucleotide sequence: TGTGCCAGCAGCTCGGGAGGGGGTACGGGATCCTACGAGCAGTACTTC.

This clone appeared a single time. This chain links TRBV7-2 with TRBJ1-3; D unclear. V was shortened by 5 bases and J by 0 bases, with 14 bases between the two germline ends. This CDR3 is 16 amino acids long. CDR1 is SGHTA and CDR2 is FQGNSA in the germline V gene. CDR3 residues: CASSPSQTISGNTIYF. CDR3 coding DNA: TGTGCCAGCAGCCCGTCACAGACCATCTCTGGAAACACCATATATTTT. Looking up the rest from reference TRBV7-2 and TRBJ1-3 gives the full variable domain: GAGVSQSPSNKVTEKGKDVELRCDPISGHTALYWYRQSLGQGLEFLIYFQGNSAPDKSGLPSDRFSAERTGGSVSTLTIQRTQQEDSAVYLCASSPSQTISGNTIYFGEGSWLTVV.

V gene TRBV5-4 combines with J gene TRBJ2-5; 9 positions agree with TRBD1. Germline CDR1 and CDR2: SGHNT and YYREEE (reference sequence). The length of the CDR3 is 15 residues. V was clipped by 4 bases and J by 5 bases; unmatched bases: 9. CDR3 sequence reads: CASSPTTGGLETQYF. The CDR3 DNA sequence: TGTGCCAGCAGCCCGACGACAGGGGGATTGGAGACCCAGTACTTC.

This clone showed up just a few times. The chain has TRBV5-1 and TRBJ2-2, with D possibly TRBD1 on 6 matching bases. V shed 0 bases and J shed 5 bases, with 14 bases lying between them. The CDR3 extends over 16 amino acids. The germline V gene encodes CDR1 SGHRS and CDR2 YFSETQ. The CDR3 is CASSLVGGPQTGELFF. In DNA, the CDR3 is TGCGCCAGCAGCTTGGTAGGGGGACCCCAGACCGGGGAGCTGTTTTTT.

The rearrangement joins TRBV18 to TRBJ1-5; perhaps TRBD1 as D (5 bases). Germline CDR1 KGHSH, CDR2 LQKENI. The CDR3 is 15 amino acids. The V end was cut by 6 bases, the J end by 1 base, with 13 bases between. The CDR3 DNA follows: TGTGCCAGCTCGCCCAGCGGGGCGAGCAATCAGCCCCAGCATTTT. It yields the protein CASSPSGASNQPQHF.

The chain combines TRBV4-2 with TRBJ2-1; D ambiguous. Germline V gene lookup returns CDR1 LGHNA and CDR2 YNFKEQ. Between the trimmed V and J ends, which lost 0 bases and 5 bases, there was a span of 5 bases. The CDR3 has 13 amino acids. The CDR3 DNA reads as TGTGCCAGCAGCCAAGACAGAAACAATGAGCAGTTCTTC. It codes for CASSQDRNNEQFF.

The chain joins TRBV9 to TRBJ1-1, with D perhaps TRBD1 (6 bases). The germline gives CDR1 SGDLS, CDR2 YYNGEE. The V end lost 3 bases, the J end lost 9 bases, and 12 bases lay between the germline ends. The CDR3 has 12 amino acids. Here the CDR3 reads CASSGADRKAFF. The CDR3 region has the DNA TGTGCCAGCAGCGGAGCTGACAGGAAAGCTTTCTTT.

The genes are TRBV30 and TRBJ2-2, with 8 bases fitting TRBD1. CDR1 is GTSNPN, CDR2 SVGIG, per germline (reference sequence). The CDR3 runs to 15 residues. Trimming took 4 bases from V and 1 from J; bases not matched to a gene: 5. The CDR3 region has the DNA TGTGCCTGGATCCCAGGGGGCCTGAACACCGGGGAGCTGTTTTTT. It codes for CAWIPGGLNTGELFF.

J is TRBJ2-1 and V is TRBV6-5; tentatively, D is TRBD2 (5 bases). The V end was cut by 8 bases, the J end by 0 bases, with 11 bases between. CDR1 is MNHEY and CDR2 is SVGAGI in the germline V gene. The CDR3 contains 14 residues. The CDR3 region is CASRLARSYNEQFF. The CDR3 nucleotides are TGTGCCAGCCGGCTAGCCCGCTCCTACAATGAGCAGTTCTTC.

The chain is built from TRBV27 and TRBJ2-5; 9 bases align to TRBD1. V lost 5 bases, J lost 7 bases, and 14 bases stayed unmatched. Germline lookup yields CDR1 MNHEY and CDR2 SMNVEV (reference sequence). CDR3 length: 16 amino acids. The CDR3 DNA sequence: TGTGCCAGCAGTCCTGAAACAGGGGGCCGGGTGTCGACCCAGTACTTC. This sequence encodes CASSPETGGRVSTQYF.

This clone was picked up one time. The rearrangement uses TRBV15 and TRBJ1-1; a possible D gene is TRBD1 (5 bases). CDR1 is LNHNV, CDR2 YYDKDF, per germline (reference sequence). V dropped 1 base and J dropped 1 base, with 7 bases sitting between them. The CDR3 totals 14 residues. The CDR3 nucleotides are TGTGCCACCAGCAGAGGACAGTCGAACACTGAAGCTTTCTTT. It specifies CATSRGQSNTEAFF. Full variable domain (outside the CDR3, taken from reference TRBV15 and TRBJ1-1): DAMVIQNPRYQVTQFGKPVTLSCSQTLNHNVMYWYQQKSSQAPKLLFHYYDKDFNNEADTPDNFQSRRPNTSFCFLDIRSPGLGDTAMYLCATSRGQSNTEAFFGQGTRLTVV.

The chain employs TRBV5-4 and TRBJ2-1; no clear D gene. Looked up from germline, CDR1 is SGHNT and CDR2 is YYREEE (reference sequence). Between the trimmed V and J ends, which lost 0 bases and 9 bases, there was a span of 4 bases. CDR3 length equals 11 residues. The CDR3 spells CASSLGSEQFF. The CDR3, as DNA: TGTGCCAGCAGCTTGGGGAGTGAGCAGTTCTTC. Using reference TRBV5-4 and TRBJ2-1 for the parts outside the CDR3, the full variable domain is ETGVTQSPTHLIKTRGQQVTLRCSSQSGHNTVSWYQQALGQGPQFIFQYYREEENGRGNFPPRFSGLQFPNYSSELNVNALELDDSALYLCASSLGSEQFFGPGTRLTVL.

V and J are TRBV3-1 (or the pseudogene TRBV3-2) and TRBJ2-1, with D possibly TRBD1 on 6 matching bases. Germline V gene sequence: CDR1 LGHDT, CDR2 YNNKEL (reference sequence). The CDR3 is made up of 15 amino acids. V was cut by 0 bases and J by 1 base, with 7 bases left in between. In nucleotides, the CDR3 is TGTGCCAGCAGCCAAGATCAGGGGTCCTACAATGAGCAGTTCTTC. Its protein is CASSQDQGSYNEQFF.

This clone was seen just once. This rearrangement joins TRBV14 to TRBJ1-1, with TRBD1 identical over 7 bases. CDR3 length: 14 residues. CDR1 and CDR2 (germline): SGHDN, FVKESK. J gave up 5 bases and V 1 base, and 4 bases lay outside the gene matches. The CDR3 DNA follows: TGTGCCAGCAGCCAAGTAAACAGGGGAACTGAAGCTTTCTTT. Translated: CASSQVNRGTEAFF.

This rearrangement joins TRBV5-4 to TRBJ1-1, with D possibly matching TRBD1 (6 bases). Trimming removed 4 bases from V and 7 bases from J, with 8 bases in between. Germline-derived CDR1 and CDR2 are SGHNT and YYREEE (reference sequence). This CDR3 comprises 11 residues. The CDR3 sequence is CASSQGSEAFF. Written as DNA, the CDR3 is TGTGCCAGCAGCCAGGGGAGTGAAGCTTTCTTT.

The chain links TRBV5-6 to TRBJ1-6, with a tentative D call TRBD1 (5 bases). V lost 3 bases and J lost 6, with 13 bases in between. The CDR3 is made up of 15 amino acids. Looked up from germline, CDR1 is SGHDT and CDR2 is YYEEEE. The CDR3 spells CASSWWGLGNSPLHF. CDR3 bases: TGTGCCAGCAGCTGGTGGGGACTGGGTAATTCACCCCTCCACTTT.

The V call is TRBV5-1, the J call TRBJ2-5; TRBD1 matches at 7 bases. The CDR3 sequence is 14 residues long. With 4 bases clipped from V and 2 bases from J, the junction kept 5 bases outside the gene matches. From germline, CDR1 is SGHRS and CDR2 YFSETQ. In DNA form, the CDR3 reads TGCGCCAGCAGCGGCCGGACAGGACAAGAGACCCAGTACTTC. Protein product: CASSGRTGQETQYF.

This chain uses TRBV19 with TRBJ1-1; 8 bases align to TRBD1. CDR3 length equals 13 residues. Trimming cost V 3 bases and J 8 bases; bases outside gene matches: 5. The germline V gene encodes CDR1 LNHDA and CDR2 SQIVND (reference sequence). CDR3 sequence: CASSITGGTEAFF. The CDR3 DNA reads TGTGCCAGTAGTATTACAGGGGGGACAGAAGCTTTCTTT.

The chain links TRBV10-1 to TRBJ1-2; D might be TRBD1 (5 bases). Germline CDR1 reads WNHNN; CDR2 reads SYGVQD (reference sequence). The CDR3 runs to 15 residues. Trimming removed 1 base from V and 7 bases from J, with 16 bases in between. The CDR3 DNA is TGCGCCAGCAGTGAGTGGGCAGGGCAGGTGAGTGGCTACACCTTC. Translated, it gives CASSEWAGQVSGYTF.

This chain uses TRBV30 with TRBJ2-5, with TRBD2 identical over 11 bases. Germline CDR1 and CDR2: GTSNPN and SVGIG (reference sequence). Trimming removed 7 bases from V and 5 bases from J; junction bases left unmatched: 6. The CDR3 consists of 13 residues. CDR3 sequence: CASGLAVGETQYF. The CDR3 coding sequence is TGTGCCTCGGGACTAGCGGTTGGTGAGACCCAGTACTTC.

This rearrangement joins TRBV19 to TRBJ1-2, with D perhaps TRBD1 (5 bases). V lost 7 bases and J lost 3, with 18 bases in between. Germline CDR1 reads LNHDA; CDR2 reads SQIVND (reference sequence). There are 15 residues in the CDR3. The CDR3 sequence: CASTSQLDRYYGYTF. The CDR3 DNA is TGTGCCAGTACCTCTCAACTCGACAGATACTATGGCTACACCTTC.

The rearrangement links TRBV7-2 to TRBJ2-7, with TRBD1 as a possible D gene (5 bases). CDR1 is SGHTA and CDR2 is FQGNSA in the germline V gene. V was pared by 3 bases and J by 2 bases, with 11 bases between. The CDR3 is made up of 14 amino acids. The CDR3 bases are TGTGCCAGCAGCTTCGTACAGGCTACCTACGAGCAGTACTTC. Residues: CASSFVQATYEQYF.

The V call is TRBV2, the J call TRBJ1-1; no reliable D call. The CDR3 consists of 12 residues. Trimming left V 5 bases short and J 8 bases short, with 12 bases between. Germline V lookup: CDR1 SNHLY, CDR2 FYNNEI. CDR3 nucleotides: TGTGCCAGCAGTTATCCGGGATTCGAAGCTTTCTTT. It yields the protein CASSYPGFEAFF.

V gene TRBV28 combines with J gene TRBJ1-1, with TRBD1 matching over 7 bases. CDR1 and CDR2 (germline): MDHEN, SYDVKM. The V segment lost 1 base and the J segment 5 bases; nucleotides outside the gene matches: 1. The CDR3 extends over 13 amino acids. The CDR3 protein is CASSLSQGTEAFF. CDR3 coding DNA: TGTGCCAGCAGTTTATCACAGGGGACTGAAGCTTTCTTT.

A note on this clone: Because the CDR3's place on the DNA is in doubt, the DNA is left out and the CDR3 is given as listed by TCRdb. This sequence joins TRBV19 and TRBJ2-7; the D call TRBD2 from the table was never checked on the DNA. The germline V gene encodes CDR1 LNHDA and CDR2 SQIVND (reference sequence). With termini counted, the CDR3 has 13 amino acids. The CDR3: CASTSGGRYEQYF.

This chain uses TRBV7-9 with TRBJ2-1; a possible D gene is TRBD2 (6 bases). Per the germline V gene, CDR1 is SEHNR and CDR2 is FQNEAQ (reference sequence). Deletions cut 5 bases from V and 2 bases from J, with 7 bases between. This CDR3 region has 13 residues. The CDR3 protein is CASSGTAYNEQFF. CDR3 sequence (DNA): TGTGCCAGCAGCGGGACTGCCTACAATGAGCAGTTCTTC.

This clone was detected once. In DNA, the CDR3 is TGTGCCAGCAGCCAAGTAAGGAGTACCGGGGAGCTGTTTTTT. Protein product: CASSQVRSTGELFF. J is TRBJ2-2 and V is TRBV14; D unclear. This CDR3 is 14 amino acids long. Germline CDR1 and CDR2: SGHDN and FVKESK. The ends were cut back, 1 base at V and 5 bases at J, with 8 bases in the middle.

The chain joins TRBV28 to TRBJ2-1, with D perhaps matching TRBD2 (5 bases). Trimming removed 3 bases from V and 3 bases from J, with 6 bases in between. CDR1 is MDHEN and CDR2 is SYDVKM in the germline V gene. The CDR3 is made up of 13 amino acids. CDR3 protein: CASSFRGYNEQFF. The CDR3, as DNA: TGTGCCAGCAGTTTCCGGGGCTACAATGAGCAGTTCTTC.

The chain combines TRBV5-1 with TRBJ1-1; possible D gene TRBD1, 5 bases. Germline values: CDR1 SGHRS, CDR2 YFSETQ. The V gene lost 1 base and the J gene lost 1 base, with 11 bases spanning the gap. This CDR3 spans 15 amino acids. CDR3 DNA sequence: TGCGCCAGCAGCTTGTCCCGCGGGGGGAACACTGAAGCTTTCTTT. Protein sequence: CASSLSRGGNTEAFF.